This record concerns one T cell receptor (beta chain) sequence. The data originate from a study of T cells after yellow fever vaccination. MiXCR was run by TCRdb on the 5' RACE reads, yielding one entry per CDR3 protein. The table shows some 500,000 distinct CDR3 sequences, with 13% occurring only once. Trimming removed 9 bases from V and 2 bases from J, with 16 bases in between. Germline lookup yields CDR1 KGHDR and CDR2 SFDVKD. The CDR3 runs 14 residues. This specimen was PBMCs, taken on the day of the yellow fever booster vaccination. The source of this sequence is a man aged 25-40 years who received the YFV17D yellow fever vaccine. The V gene is TRBV24-1, the J gene TRBJ2-7; D possibly corresponds to TRBD2 (5 bases). The CDR3 sequence is CATFQVDSAYEQYF. The CDR3 coding sequence is TGTGCCACCTTTCAAGTGGACTCAGCCTACGAGCAGTACTTC.